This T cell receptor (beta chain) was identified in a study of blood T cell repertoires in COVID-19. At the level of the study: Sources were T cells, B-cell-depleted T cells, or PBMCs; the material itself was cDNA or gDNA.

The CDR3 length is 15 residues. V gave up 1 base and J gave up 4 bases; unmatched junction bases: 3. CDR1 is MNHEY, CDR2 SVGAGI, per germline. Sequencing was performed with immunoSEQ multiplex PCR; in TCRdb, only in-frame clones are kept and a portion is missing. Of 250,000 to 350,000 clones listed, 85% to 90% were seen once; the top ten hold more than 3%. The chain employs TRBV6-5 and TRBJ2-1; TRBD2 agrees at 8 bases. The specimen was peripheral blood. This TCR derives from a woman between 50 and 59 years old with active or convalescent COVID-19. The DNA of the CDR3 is TGTGCCAGCAGTTACTGGGCTAGCGGGTACAATGAGCAGTTCTTC. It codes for CASSYWASGYNEQFF.